A single sample gave rise to the 3 T cell receptor beta chains below, sequenced in a study of blood T cell repertoires in COVID-19. Assay: immunoSEQ multiplex PCR; the TCRdb copy retains only in-frame clones and omits some. The table has a few hundred thousand clones, over 65% seen once; the top ten hold 3% to 4%. The sequencing sample was made of PBMCs or T cells enriched from blood (not recorded which). These receptor sequences come from a woman aged 55-69 years who had recovered from COVID-19.

V usage is TRBV20-1 and J usage is TRBJ2-7; no clear D gene. The CDR3 totals 11 residues. The germline V gene encodes CDR1 DFQATT and CDR2 SNEGSKA (reference sequence). The germline V and J ends were trimmed by 3 bases and 6 bases, with 9 bases remaining between them. Here the CDR3 DNA reads TGCAGTGCTAGGAAAAGCACCGAGCAGTACTTC. The encoded protein is CSARKSTEQYF.

The CDR3 reads CASSLSEYYGYTF. CDR3 DNA: TGTGCCAGCAGTTTAAGCGAGTACTATGGCTACACCTTC. The chain joins TRBV27 to TRBJ1-2, with D unresolved. The CDR3 totals 13 residues. CDR1 is MNHEY, CDR2 SMNVEV, per germline (reference sequence). Trimming left V 2 bases short and J 3 bases short, with 7 bases between.

This CDR3 reads CAAAEGNNSPLHF. CDR3 sequence (DNA): TGTGCCGCCGCGGAGGGTAATAATTCACCCCTCCACTTT. The chain employs TRBV2 and TRBJ1-6; D gene ambiguous. The CDR3 spans 13 residues. Germline CDR1 SNHLY, CDR2 FYNNEI. V lost 11 bases, J lost 5 bases, and 13 bases lay in between.